This is a list of T cell receptor beta chains from one sample in a study of shared clonotypes between healthy human individuals. The method was immunoSEQ multiplex PCR; TCRdb's version includes in-frame clones alone and lacks a portion of them. The sample has about 2 million clones, roughly 95% seen once. The sample consisted of naive CD4+ T cells sorted from blood. All receptors derive from a man aged 18 to 35 in good health. CDR3s include the opening cysteine and the closing phenylalanine or tryptophan. A D gene is named only where the DNA matches it firmly. Only some rows state a clone size, as once, few, many or a class for expanded clones.

J gene,D gene,V gene,clone size,CDR3 DNA,CDR3 protein
TRBJ1-1,TRBD1,TRBV2,-,TGTGCCAGCACCTCAAGGACAGGGAACACTGAAGCTTTCTTT,CASTSRTGNTEAFF
TRBJ2-7,-,TRBV12-2,once,TGTGCAAGTCGCTGTCAGGGGGACACCTACGAGCAGTACTTC,CASRCQGDTYEQYF
TRBJ1-2,-,TRBV19,few,TGTGCCAGTAGTAATTTCAATAACTATGGCTACACCTTC,CASSNFNNYGYTF
TRBJ1-6,TRBD1,TRBV6-4,-,TGTGCCAGCACAGAAGTGGCAGGGGGGAATTCACCCCTCCACTTT,CASTEVAGGNSPLHF
TRBJ2-7,-,TRBV2,-,TGTGCCACCCACGGGGTGTACGAGCAGTACTTC,CATHGVYEQYF
TRBJ2-7,-,TRBV27,-,TGTGCCAGCAGTTTAGGGGGGCCCTACGAGCAGTACTTC,CASSLGGPYEQYF
TRBJ1-3,-,TRBV7-2,-,TGTGCCAGCAGCTTAGATCGGGCAGGCTCTGGAAACACCATATATTTT,CASSLDRAGSGNTIYF
TRBJ1-5,TRBD1,TRBV6-1,-,TGTGCCAGCTCCTTTGGACAGGGTCCGATTCAGCCCCAGCATTTT,CASSFGQGPIQPQHF
TRBJ2-2,-,TRBV5-1,-,TGCGCCAGCAGTTCCCGGGTCGGCACCGGGGAGCTGTTTTTT,CASSSRVGTGELFF
TRBJ2-3,-,TRBV7-8,few,TGTGCCAGCAGCTTAGAAGGCGGCGGCTGGGACACAGATACGCAGTATTTT,CASSLEGGGWDTDTQYF
TRBJ2-6,-,TRBV30,-,TGTGCCTGGAGTGGATCCGGGGCCAACGTCCTGACTTTC,CAWSGSGANVLTF
TRBJ2-5,TRBD1,TRBV11-2,-,TGTGCCAGCAGCGGGTACCGGGACAGGGGCTACCAAGAGACCCAGTACTTC,CASSGYRDRGYQETQYF
TRBJ2-5,TRBD1,TRBV5-8,-,TGTGCCAGCAGCTTGGGACAGGGGATTCAAGAGACCCAGTACTTC,CASSLGQGIQETQYF
TRBJ2-1,-,TRBV9,-,TGTGCCAGCAGCGAGGACAGTAGCTCCTACAATGAGCAGTTCTTC,CASSEDSSSYNEQFF
TRBJ2-1,TRBD2,TRBV6-1,-,TGTGCCAGCAGTGAAAGAGGACTAGCGGCAAATGAGCAGTTCTTC,CASSERGLAANEQFF
TRBJ1-6,-,TRBV21-1,-,TGTGCCAGCAGCAAAGCGCTGGCAGAAAATTCACCCCTCCACTTT,CASSKALAENSPLHF
TRBJ1-6,-,TRBV30,-,TGTGCCTGGAGTGTCCACTCCCTAGGTTCACCCCTCCACTTT,CAWSVHSLGSPLHF
TRBJ1-3,TRBD1,TRBV25-1,-,TGTGCCAGCAGTGCAGGGGGAGGAAACACCATATATTTT,CASSAGGGNTIYF
TRBJ2-3,-,TRBV2,-,TGTGCCAGCAGTTATTCGGGGGCAGATACGCAGTATTTT,CASSYSGADTQYF
TRBJ2-3,-,TRBV9,-,TGTGCCAGCAGCGTAATGGGGAGTCGGGGAGATACGCAGTATTTT,CASSVMGSRGDTQYF
TRBJ1-2,-,TRBV10-3,-,TGTGCCACAACCCCGGGACCTAACTATGGCTACACCTTC,CATTPGPNYGYTF
TRBJ1-1,-,TRBV4-3,-,TGCGCCAGCAGCCAAGAATGGATGACTGAAGCTTTCTTT,CASSQEWMTEAFF
TRBJ1-3,-,TRBV4-1,-,TGCGCCAGCAGCCTCGGAAGGGACCCTGGAAACACCATATATTTT,CASSLGRDPGNTIYF
TRBJ1-6,TRBD1,TRBV6-5,-,TGTGCCAGCAGTAGTGGGACAGCTAATTCACCCCTCCACTTT,CASSSGTANSPLHF
TRBJ2-7,-,TRBV7-2,once,TGTGCCAGCAGCCGCGGCGGCCACTACGAGCAGTACTTC,CASSRGGHYEQYF
TRBJ1-4,TRBD1,TRBV15,-,TGTGCCACCAGCAGAGAAACCAGGGGGCGCCGAAATGAAAAACTGTTTTTT,CATSRETRGRRNEKLFF
TRBJ1-2,-,TRBV28,-,TGTGCCAGCAGTTTACAGCCAGATGGCTACACCTTC,CASSLQPDGYTF
TRBJ1-2,-,TRBV25-1,-,TGTGCCAGCAGTGACACTGGGGGGCCTCCGGGCTACACCTTC,CASSDTGGPPGYTF
TRBJ1-2,-,TRBV6-5,-,TGTGCCAGCAGTTATCCCGAGGGAGGGGCGCAAGGCTACACCTTC,CASSYPEGGAQGYTF
TRBJ2-3,-,TRBV19,-,TGTGCCAGTATAGGGTTAGATACGCAGTATTTT,CASIGLDTQYF
TRBJ1-4,-,TRBV15,-,TGTGCCACCAGCCCCCCCCGGGCGACTAATGAAAAACTGTTTTTT,CATSPPRATNEKLFF
TRBJ2-4,-,TRBV6-1,-,TGTGCCAGCAGTGAAACGGGGACGGGTAACATTCAGTACTTC,CASSETGTGNIQYF
TRBJ1-4,TRBD1,TRBV6-5,-,TGTGCCAGCAGACCAGGGGGCTCGGAGGAAAAACTGTTTTTT,CASRPGGSEEKLFF
TRBJ2-7,-,TRBV27,once,TGTGCCAGCAGTTTATCGAGGGGTTACGAGCAGTACTTC,CASSLSRGYEQYF
TRBJ2-2,-,TRBV10-3,-,TGTGCTACTAAAACTTCCGGGTCCAACACCGGGGAGCTGTTTTTT,CATKTSGSNTGELFF
TRBJ1-2,TRBD1,TRBV6-5,once,TGTGCCAGCAGGGATTGGGACAGGGAACGGGATGGCTACACCTTC,CASRDWDRERDGYTF
TRBJ2-1,TRBD2,TRBV6-6,-,TGTGCCAGCAGCCCTTTAGCGGGAGCGTACAATGAGCAGTTCTTC,CASSPLAGAYNEQFF
TRBJ2-5,TRBD1,TRBV4-1,-,TGCGCCAGCAGCCAATTGACAGGGGGGACCCAAGAGACCCAGTACTTC,CASSQLTGGTQETQYF
TRBJ1-4,-,TRBV28,-,TGTGCCAGCAGTCCCCCGCTACCTGCCGTAAAACTGTTTTTT,CASSPPLPAVKLFF
TRBJ2-7,TRBD1,TRBV6-1,-,TGTGCCAGCAGTGAATTGGACAGGGGCTCCTACGAGCAGTACTTC,CASSELDRGSYEQYF
TRBJ1-2,-,TRBV6-5,-,TGTGCCAGCGAGGGTCGGGGGAATGGCTACACCTTC,CASEGRGNGYTF
TRBJ2-7,-,TRBV18,few,TGTGCCAGCTCACCGCAGTTCGAGCAGTACTTC,CASSPQFEQYF
TRBJ2-2,-,TRBV10-3,-,TGTGCCAACAGTGAGTCAAGGGCCGACACCGGGGAGCTGTTTTTT,CANSESRADTGELFF
TRBJ2-6,TRBD2,TRBV7-9,once,TGTGCCGGGGAGGGATCTCCTGGGGCCAACGTCCTGACTTTC,CAGEGSPGANVLTF
TRBJ2-7,-,TRBV5-1,-,TGCGCCAGCAGCTTGGCCGTCGAAGGGGTTGGCGAGCAGTACTTC,CASSLAVEGVGEQYF
TRBJ2-1,-,TRBV10-3,-,TGTGCCATCAGTGAAATGTCCCAGGGGGGATCCCTGCAGTTCTTC,CAISEMSQGGSLQFF
TRBJ2-5,TRBD2,TRBV7-9,-,TGTGCCAGCAGCTTAACAGCGGGGGGAATAGAGACCCAGTACTTC,CASSLTAGGIETQYF
TRBJ1-1,TRBD1,TRBV10-3,-,TGTGCCATCAGGTCCGGAACAGGGGACACTGAAGCTTTCTTT,CAIRSGTGDTEAFF
TRBJ1-3,-,TRBV18,-,TGTGCCAGCTCACCAGGGCAAGGAAACACCATATATTTT,CASSPGQGNTIYF
TRBJ2-1,-,TRBV11-2,-,TGTGCCAGCAGCTTAGAGACAGGGGGCGGGAGGGATGAGCAGTTCTTC,CASSLETGGGRDEQFF
TRBJ2-5,TRBD1,TRBV5-6,-,TGTGCCAGCAGCTTAGGGACAGGGGGCTTGGAGACCCAGTACTTC,CASSLGTGGLETQYF
TRBJ2-2,-,TRBV6-5,-,TGTGCCAGCAGTTACCCAGGGGGGGAGAACACCGGGGAGCTGTTTTTT,CASSYPGGENTGELFF
TRBJ2-7,-,TRBV5-1,-,TGCGCCAGCAGCTCCGGGACTTCGTCCACCTACGAGCAGTACTTC,CASSSGTSSTYEQYF
TRBJ2-1,-,TRBV11-2,-,TGTGCCAGCAGCCCAGGCCCAAACTCCTACAATGAGCAGTTCTTC,CASSPGPNSYNEQFF